One and the same sample provided the 5 T cell receptor beta chains below, sequenced in a study of T cell repertoires in cytomegalovirus infection. A single record per CDR3 protein comes from TCRdb applying MiXCR to the reads. Among roughly 760,000 distinct CDR3 sequences listed, 35% to 45% were seen once. The sequenced material came from PBMCs. All receptors derive from a human donor in good health (CMV status not recorded). Some clones in this sample may be carry-over from other donors' samples.

This clonotype was seen many times. The rearrangement uses TRBV11-1 and TRBJ1-1; D unclear. The CDR3 runs 14 residues. The germline V gene has CDR1 SGHAT and CDR2 FQDESV (reference sequence). Trimming took 2 bases from V and 3 from J, leaving 10 bases between them. CDR3 nucleotides: TGTGCCAGCAGCTTACGTCGGAGGGACACTGAAGCTTTCTTT. As protein: CASSLRRRDTEAFF.

J is TRBJ1-1 and V is TRBV20-1, with TRBD1 identical over 7 bases. The germline V gene encodes CDR1 DFQATT and CDR2 SNEGSKA (reference sequence). This CDR3 spans 14 amino acids. V shed 7 bases and J 1 base; nucleotides not matched to a gene: 9. CDR3 sequence reads: CSVDRDSPNTEAFF. The CDR3 bases are TGCAGTGTCGACCGGGACAGCCCGAACACTGAAGCTTTCTTT.

This clonotype was observed a few times. The CDR3 spells CASSSRAAGAGETQYF. The CDR3 DNA follows: TGTGCCAGCAGCTCAAGGGCAGCGGGAGCGGGTGAGACCCAGTACTTC. The chain joins TRBV7-8 to TRBJ2-5, with TRBD2 matching over 8 bases. CDR3 length: 16 amino acids. Trimming at V came to 4 bases and at J to 5 bases, leaving 12 bases not matched to a gene. Germline-derived CDR1 and CDR2 are SGHVS and FQNEAQ. The full variable domain, rest sourced from reference TRBV7-8 and TRBJ2-5, is GAGVSQSPRYKVAKRGQDVALRCDPISGHVSLFWYQQALGQGPEFLTYFQNEAQLDKSGLPSDRFFAERPEGSVSTLKIQRTQQEDSAVYLCASSSRAAGAGETQYFGPGTRLLVL.

This clonotype has a handful of counts. This chain connects TRBV20-1 to TRBJ2-7; a possible D gene is TRBD2 (5 bases). This CDR3 is built from 12 residues. V lost 6 bases to trimming and J lost 1 base, with 10 bases between them. Germline assignment: CDR1 DFQATT and CDR2 SNEGSKA (reference sequence). In DNA form, the CDR3 reads TGCAGTGCCGGTCGAGGGTCCTACGAGCAGTACTTC. This codes for CSAGRGSYEQYF.

V usage is TRBV2 and J usage is TRBJ1-1; the D gene is possibly TRBD1 (5 bases). V was trimmed by 6 bases and J by 6 bases, leaving 17 bases between them. The CDR3 is made up of 14 amino acids. Per germline, CDR1 SNHLY and CDR2 FYNNEI. The CDR3 DNA reads as TGTGCCAGCAGAGTAAGGGACCTAGGAGCTGAAGCTTTCTTT. As protein: CASRVRDLGAEAFF.